This T cell receptor (beta chain) is drawn from a study of identical twins. Broader study findings: Beta out-of-frame sequences displayed a weaker excess of sharing between twins.

Comments on this clonotype: What it binds is unknown.

A single record per CDR3 protein comes from TCRdb applying MiXCR to the 5' RACE reads. Seen here are fewer than 250,000 distinct CDR3 sequences, roughly 9.4% observed once, and the top ten hold 5.1%. CDR3 length: 16 amino acids. The germline CDR1 and CDR2 sequences are SGHAT and FQNNGV. With V trimmed by 3 bases and J by 1 base, 7 bases remained unmatched. The sequenced sample consisted of memory (CD45RO+) T cells sorted from blood. This TCR was sampled from a young woman in good health. The chain employs TRBV11-2 and TRBJ2-5; 8 bases are shared with TRBD2. The CDR3 bases are TGTGCCAGCAGCTTCCTTTTAGCGGGACTCCAAGAGACCCAGTACTTC. Encoded protein: CASSFLLAGLQETQYF. Combining the CDR3 with reference TRBV11-2 and TRBJ2-5 gives the whole variable domain EAGVAQSPRYKIIEKRQSVAFWCNPISGHATLYWYQQILGQGPKLLIQFQNNGVVDDSQLPKDRFSAERLKGVDSTLKIQPAKLEDSAVYLCASSFLLAGLQETQYFGPGTRLLVL.